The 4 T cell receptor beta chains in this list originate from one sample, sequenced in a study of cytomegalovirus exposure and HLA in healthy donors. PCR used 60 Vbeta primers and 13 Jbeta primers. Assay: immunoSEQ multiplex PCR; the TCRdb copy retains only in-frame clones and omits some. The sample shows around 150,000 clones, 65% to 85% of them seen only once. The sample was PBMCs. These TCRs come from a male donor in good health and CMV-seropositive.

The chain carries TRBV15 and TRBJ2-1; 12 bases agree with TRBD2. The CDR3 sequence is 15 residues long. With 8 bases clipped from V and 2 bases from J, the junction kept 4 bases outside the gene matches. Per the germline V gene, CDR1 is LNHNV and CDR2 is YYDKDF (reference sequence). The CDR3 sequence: CATWASGRAYNEQFF. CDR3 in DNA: TGTGCCACCTGGGCTAGCGGGAGGGCCTACAATGAGCAGTTCTTC.

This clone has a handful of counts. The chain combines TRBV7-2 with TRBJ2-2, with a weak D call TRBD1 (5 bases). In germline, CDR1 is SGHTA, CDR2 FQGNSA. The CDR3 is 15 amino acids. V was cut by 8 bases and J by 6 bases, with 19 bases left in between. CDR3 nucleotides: TGTGCCAGCTACCACCCAGGGCCATCGGCCGGGGAGCTGTTTTTT. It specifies CASYHPGPSAGELFF.

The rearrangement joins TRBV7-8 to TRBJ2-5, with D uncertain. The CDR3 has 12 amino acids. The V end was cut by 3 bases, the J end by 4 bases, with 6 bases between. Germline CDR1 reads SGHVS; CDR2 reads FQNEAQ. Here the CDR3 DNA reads TGTGCCAGCAGCTTTTTGGCAGAGACCCAGTACTTC. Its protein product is CASSFLAETQYF.

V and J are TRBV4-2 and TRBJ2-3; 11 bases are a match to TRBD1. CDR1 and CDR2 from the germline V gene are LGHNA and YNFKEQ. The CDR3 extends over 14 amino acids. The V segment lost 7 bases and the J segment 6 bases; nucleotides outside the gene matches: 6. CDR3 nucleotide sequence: TGTGCCAGCACCCGGACAGGGGGCTTGGATACGCAGTATTTT. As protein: CASTRTGGLDTQYF.